This paragraph covers one T cell receptor beta chain sequence. Its antigen is not known. In each case, RNA was isolated and then reverse transcribed into cDNA as the sequencing template. The repertoire was sequenced with immunoSEQ multiplex PCR; TCRdb's copy has only in-frame clones and lacks some. This sample carries some 150,000 clones, 50% to 75% of them seen once, and the ten largest clones take more than 15%. The sample comes from a study of CD8+ T cells in alopecia areata. Looking at the study overall: The drug, oral tofacitinib, was given to treated patients at 5 to 10 mg twice daily. Affected scalp percentage determined the severity score of treated patients. The study, taken as a whole, reports: Baseline CD8+ expansion's link to response remains uncertain, as there was one nonresponder.

Treatment given: oral pan-JAK inhibitor, 5-10 mg twice daily. The sequence derives from a human donor with alopecia areata. The sequences come from CD4+ T cells sorted from blood, collected at week 56, from a patient treated with tofacitinib.

The CDR3 DNA reads TGCAGCGTCCGGAGCTCAACTAATGAAAAACTGTTTTTT. Protein sequence: CSVRSSTNEKLFF. V gene TRBV29-1 combines with J gene TRBJ1-4; D is uncertain. Germline loops: CDR1 SQVTM, CDR2 ANQGSEA. V was shortened by 6 bases and J by 0 bases, with 8 bases between the two germline ends. The CDR3 is 13 residues long. Full variable domain (missing parts from reference TRBV29-1 and TRBJ1-4): SAVISQKPSRDICQRGTSLTIQCQVDSQVTMMFWYRQQPGQSLTLIATANQGSEATYESGFVIDKFPISRPNLTFSTLTVSNMSPEDSSIYLCSVRSSTNEKLFFGSGTQLSVL.